This TCR beta chain was recorded in a study of T cells in Graves' hyperthyroidism and ophthalmopathy. TCR beta CDR3 region amplification was performed from RNA transcripts. The HTBI set primed first-round TCR CDR3 RT-PCR. In TCRdb, the multiplex PCR reads were re-called with MiXCR into one record per CDR3 protein. This sample has roughly 500,000 distinct CDR3 sequences, with roughly 45% found just once. Study conclusions and caveats: Progression to ophthalmopathy was predicted a median of about 6.6 months early. Blood also carried most thyroid clonotypes expanded above 0.001.

Uncontrolled infection, other autoimmune disease, pregnancy or lactation led to exclusion. Together with thyroid ultrasound, orbital computed tomography, serum thyroxine and TRAb, clinical symptoms were used for diagnoses. About this clonotype itself: Its matching antigen is unknown.

The material sequenced was peripheral blood or thyroid tissue (not recorded which). The TCR was taken from an adult woman with Graves' disease, either hyperthyroidism or ophthalmopathy (not recorded which).

The CDR3: CASSLARDRGLETQYF. In nucleotides, the CDR3 is TGTGCCAGCAGCTTAGCCCGGGACAGGGGGCTTGAGACCCAGTACTTC. V usage is TRBV7-6 and J usage is TRBJ2-5, with 12 bases fitting TRBD1. The CDR3 is made up of 16 amino acids. From germline, CDR1 is SGHVS and CDR2 FNYEAQ. The J segment lost 5 bases and the V segment lost 0 bases, leaving 4 bases of the junction unmatched. The full variable domain, its missing parts supplied by reference TRBV7-6 and TRBJ2-5, is GAGVSQSPRYKVTKRGQDVALRCDPISGHVSLYWYRQALGQGPEFLTYFNYEAQQDKSGLPNDRFSAERPEGSISTLTIQRTEQRDSAMYRCASSLARDRGLETQYFGPGTRLLVL.